This entry lists 14 T cell receptor beta chains sequenced from one sample in a study of CD8 T cells in ankylosing spondylitis listed by TCRdb under 2017. Summary of the overall study and its limitations: A TCR beta motif of several highly homologous amino acid variants appeared characteristic of blood from ankylosing spondylitis patients.

These receptors have no identified antigens. Libraries were made using 5' RACE. The sequencer listed for this sample is Illumina HiSeq 2500. TCRdb redid the processing of the public reads, applying fastp at Q25 and MiXCR, and retained in-frame beta chains. Each CDR3 protein gets just one entry, which takes the most common genes and DNA from the rows behind it. This sample gives about 460,000 distinct CDR3 sequences in total; less than 6% of them show up just once. Of the sample, 3.5% is held by the ten largest clones. Sequencing used blood, either unsorted or a sorted T cell fraction (not recorded which). The receptors derive from a male donor with ankylosing spondylitis.

In its sample, this clonotype was seen many times. Its ends do not fully match the called genes, so a read error is possible. The chain has TRBV5-1 and TRBJ1-1; D may be TRBD1 (6 bases). The CDR3 totals 14 residues. The germline V gene encodes CDR1 SGHRS and CDR2 YFSETQ. The CDR3 region is CASSLTGMNTEAFF. The CDR3 coding sequence is TGTGCCAGCAGTTTAACAGGGATGAACACTGAAGCTTTCTTT.

The CDR3 sequence is CASRPLLAVQETQYF. In DNA form, the CDR3 reads TGTGCCAGCAGACCTCTCCTAGCGGTCCAAGAGACCCAGTACTTC. The gene calls are TRBV6-1 and TRBJ2-5, with 7 bases aligning to TRBD2. The germline gives CDR1 MNHNS, CDR2 SASEGT. The V and J ends lost 6 bases and 1 base, in that order; junction bases with no gene match: 8. This CDR3 has 15 residues.

In its sample, this clonotype was seen many times. This rearrangement joins TRBV5-1 to TRBJ2-1; TRBD1 matches 7 bases. Germline values: CDR1 SGHRS, CDR2 YFSETQ. The CDR3 contains 16 residues. Losses at the gene ends were 3 bases for V and 5 bases for J; bases not matched to a gene: 11. The CDR3 is CASSWQGVSLDNEQFF. The DNA for the CDR3 is TGCGCCAGCAGCTGGCAGGGGGTGTCCTTAGACAATGAGCAGTTCTTC.

V gene TRBV24-1 combines with J gene TRBJ2-1; 11 bases agree with TRBD2. Germline values: CDR1 KGHDR, CDR2 SFDVKD. The CDR3 runs 19 residues. V lost 2 bases to trimming and J lost 1 base; unmatched junction nucleotides: 9. The CDR3 loop reads CATSDSSFSGGASYNEQFF. CDR3 sequence (DNA): TGTGCCACCAGTGATTCCTCCTTTAGCGGGGGGGCATCCTACAATGAGCAGTTCTTC.

This clonotype was seen ten or more times. This rearrangement joins TRBV29-1 to TRBJ2-7; 10 bases fit TRBD1. J lost 5 bases, V lost 7 bases, and 11 bases had no gene match. This CDR3 has 14 amino acids. The germline V gene has CDR1 SQVTM and CDR2 ANQGSEA. CDR3 nucleotides: TGCAGCGCTACTGGGGGACAGGGGTTCGACGAGCAGTACTTC. Protein product: CSATGGQGFDEQYF.

This clonotype has ten or more counts. The chain joins TRBV27 to TRBJ2-3, with D unclear. Trimming removed 5 bases at V and 1 base at J, with 7 bases between. The CDR3 has 13 residues. Looked up from germline, CDR1 is MNHEY and CDR2 is SMNVEV (reference sequence). CDR3 sequence: CASSPFGTDTQYF. The CDR3 nucleotides are TGTGCCAGCAGTCCCTTTGGCACAGATACGCAGTATTTT.

This clonotype was seen ten or more times. This chain links TRBV29-1 with TRBJ2-3; D is perhaps TRBD1 (5 bases). The length of the CDR3 is 13 residues. The V gene's germline CDR1 is SQVTM and CDR2 ANQGSEA. Deletions cut 8 bases from V and 1 base from J, with 13 bases between. CDR3 in amino acids: CSLGGAGTDTQYF. In DNA, the CDR3 is TGCAGCCTTGGTGGGGCGGGCACAGATACGCAGTATTTT.

This clonotype occurred many times. J is TRBJ1-1 and V is TRBV27; maybe TRBD1 (5 bases). Germline loops: CDR1 MNHEY, CDR2 SMNVEV (reference sequence). Trimming took off 5 bases at V and 1 base at J, with 11 bases between the two ends. This CDR3 is built from 14 residues. DNA of the CDR3: TGTGCCAGCAGTGTGGGACGGGGGAACACTGAAGCTTTCTTT. This gives the protein CASSVGRGNTEAFF.

A few counts support this clonotype. This sequence joins TRBV5-1 and TRBJ1-2; D gene ambiguous. Germline values: CDR1 SGHRS, CDR2 YFSETQ. The CDR3 has 16 amino acids. V dropped 4 bases and J dropped 0 bases, with 16 bases sitting between them. The DNA of the CDR3 is TGCGCCAGCAGCGAAAACACCGTCACAGCTAACTATGGCTACACCTTC. It yields the protein CASSENTVTANYGYTF. The full variable domain, its missing parts supplied by reference TRBV5-1 and TRBJ1-2, is KAGVTQTPRYLIKTRGQQVTLSCSPISGHRSVSWYQQTPGQGLQFLFEYFSETQRNKGNFPGRFSGRQFSNSRSEMNVSTLELGDSALYLCASSENTVTANYGYTFGSGTRLTVV.

This clonotype was seen repeatedly, ten times or more. The gene calls are TRBV20-1 and TRBJ2-7; D gene uncertain. The CDR3 has 13 amino acids. V was shortened by 3 bases and J by 0 bases, with 9 bases between the two germline ends. The germline gives CDR1 DFQATT, CDR2 SNEGSKA (reference sequence). The CDR3 loop reads CSARFGSSYEQYF. The CDR3 DNA reads TGCAGTGCTAGGTTTGGCAGCTCCTACGAGCAGTACTTC.

There are many counts of this clonotype. The genes are TRBV3-1 and TRBJ2-5; 11 nucleotides line up with TRBD2. V shed 1 base and J 4 bases; nucleotides not matched to a gene: 5. The CDR3 totals 16 residues. CDR1 is LGHDT, CDR2 YNNKEL, per germline (reference sequence). The CDR3 coding sequence is TGTGCCAGCAGCCAAGTAGCGGGAGGGCCGAGAGAGACCCAGTACTTC. Translation: CASSQVAGGPRETQYF.

In this sample, this clonotype turned up many times. This sequence joins TRBV12-3 or TRBV12-4 and TRBJ2-7; TRBD2 might be the D (6 bases). The CDR3 contains 15 residues. Deletions cut 4 bases from V and 4 bases from J, with 17 bases between. For the CDR3, the DNA is TGTGCCAGCAGTTATGGGGGACTGACGCCTTACGAGCAGTACTTC. Its translation is CASSYGGLTPYEQYF.

This clonotype occurred many times. This chain uses TRBV6-5 with TRBJ2-1; 11 positions agree with TRBD2. The CDR3 totals 16 residues. V lost 2 bases to trimming and J lost 4 bases; unmatched junction nucleotides: 4. Germline V gene lookup returns CDR1 MNHEY and CDR2 SVGAGI. CDR3 sequence (DNA): TGTGCCAGCAGTTACGGGGCTAGCGGGAGGTACAATGAGCAGTTCTTC. Amino acids: CASSYGASGRYNEQFF.

Concerning this clonotype: Just one base apart from a much larger clone, this may be a read error. The chain joins TRBV7-2 to TRBJ2-1; 8 nucleotides line up with TRBD2. CDR1 and CDR2 (germline): SGHTA, FQGNSA. V shed 4 bases, J shed 0 bases, and the junction held 5 bases outside the gene matches. The CDR3 runs 16 residues. The CDR3 spells CASSSLGTSSYNEQFF. The CDR3 region has the DNA TGTGCCAGCAGCTCACTTGGGACTAGCTCCTACAATGAGCAGTTCTTC.